The TCR beta chain under discussion was sequenced for a study of cytomegalovirus exposure and HLA in healthy donors. Points from the study as a whole: Cytomegalovirus association was assigned to about 150 TCR beta chains. Researchers reported from a later analysis that most CMV-associated TCR beta chains appeared HLA-restricted. An analysis that was carried out later associated 15,000 to 20,000 TCR beta sequences with HLA alleles at 0.05 false discovery rate.

J gave up 0 bases and V 4 bases, and 12 bases lay outside the gene matches. CDR3 length equals 19 residues. CDR1 and CDR2 (germline): SGHNT, YYREEE (reference sequence). PCR involved 60 Vbeta and 13 Jbeta primers. Sequenced by immunoSEQ multiplex PCR; TCRdb stores in-frame clones only, minus some. The repertoire holds 150,000 or so clones, over 65% seen once, with around 4.7% in the top ten. This clone was detected only once. Its antigen is as yet unknown. The chain couples TRBV5-4 to TRBJ2-6; 8 bases match TRBD2. This receptor was taken from a man younger than 35 in good health and CMV-seropositive. Sequencing used PBMCs. This CDR3 is CASSTIGGGLLSGANVLTF. As DNA, the CDR3 is TGTGCCAGCAGCACCATCGGGGGGGGTCTCCTCTCTGGGGCCAACGTCCTGACTTTC.